The subject of this entry is one T cell receptor (beta chain). The sample carries other DNA sequences with the same CDR3. The source of the sample is a study of siplizumab effects on memory and regulatory T cells. The CDR3 has 14 residues. CDR1 and CDR2 (germline): MNHEY, SVGAGI. V lost 6 bases and J 6 bases, leaving 14 bases between the germline ends. TCRdb's copy holds only in-frame clones and misses some; the assay was immunoSEQ multiplex PCR. The sample includes tens of thousands of clones, less than 95% of them seen just once. The sequenced sample consisted of CD8+ T cells sorted from blood. This receptor was identified in a human donor in good health. The chain recombines TRBV6-5 with TRBJ1-4; D is unresolved. In DNA form, the CDR3 reads TGTGCCAGCAGCTACCGGGCGGGAGATGAAAAACTGTTTTTT. This codes for CASSYRAGDEKLFF.